This T cell receptor (beta chain) stems from a study of blood T cell repertoires in COVID-19. At the level of the study: Samples came from the United States, Italy and Spain, spanning acute and convalescent COVID-19.

In the authors' methods: Amplification of reference gene primers was used by the study to estimate nucleated cell counts. Method: immunoSEQ multiplex PCR; TCRdb's copy keeps in-frame clones and lacks some. D and trimming were read from the DNA, whereas the V and J calls and clone size are those reported in that table. The table includes some 100,000 clones, roughly nine tenths detected once. The CDR3 length is 19 residues. Trimming left V 4 bases short and J 1 base short, with 21 bases between. The V gene's germline CDR1 is SGHRS and CDR2 YFSETQ. This clonotype was sampled from a man aged 50-59 years with active COVID-19. Sequencing was carried out using peripheral blood. V and J are TRBV5-1 and TRBJ2-6; the D is unclear. The CDR3 DNA reads as TGCGCCAGCAGCCTCACCCCCAGAGGCTCTGGATCTGGGGCCAACGTCCTGACTTTC. Protein sequence: CASSLTPRGSGSGANVLTF. The full variable domain, completed using reference TRBV5-1 and TRBJ2-6, is KAGVTQTPRYLIKTRGQQVTLSCSPISGHRSVSWYQQTPGQGLQFLFEYFSETQRNKGNFPGRFSGRQFSNSRSEMNVSTLELGDSALYLCASSLTPRGSGSGANVLTFGAGSRLTVL.